The 19 T cell receptor beta chains presented below share a single source sample, sequenced in a study of blood T cell repertoires in COVID-19 (dated by TCRdb to 2018 to 2021). To prepare the library, the immunoSEQ multiplex PCR assay was applied. Imported from immuneACCESS, the table was reduced by TCRdb to in-frame sequences with V and J called. These copies leave out some clones; in studies compared against another copy, an unresolved V gene accounts for under half, and the cause of the remainder is not known. This sample is represented by about 670,000 clones; about 87% of them were singletons. Jointly, the top ten make up more than 0.25% of the sample. Sequencing was done on a sample of peripheral blood. Every receptor here comes from a woman aged 18-30 years with acute or convalescent COVID-19.

V and J are TRBV12-3 or TRBV12-4 and TRBJ1-6; D call uncertain. The CDR3 extends over 12 amino acids. V lost 6 bases, J lost 7 bases, and 7 bases lay in between. The CDR3 loop is CASRLGNSPLHF. CDR3 nucleotides: TGTGCCAGCAGACTCGGGAATTCACCCCTCCACTTT.

The CDR3 DNA follows: TGTGCCTGGTTCAGGGTTTTAGACTATGGCTACACCTTC. Amino acids: CAWFRVLDYGYTF. The rearrangement joins TRBV30 to TRBJ1-2, with D tentatively TRBD1 (5 bases). This CDR3 comprises 13 residues. Germline CDR1 reads GTSNPN; CDR2 reads SVGIG (reference sequence). V was trimmed by 5 bases and J by 3 bases, leaving 13 bases between them.

The rearrangement uses TRBV27 and TRBJ2-1; D perhaps matches TRBD1 (5 bases). Germline V gene sequence: CDR1 MNHEY, CDR2 SMNVEV (reference sequence). With 3 bases removed from V and 3 bases from J, the gap between germline ends came to 15 bases. CDR3 length equals 16 residues. CDR3 sequence: CASSLMAGNIYNEQFF. The CDR3 DNA is TGTGCCAGCAGTTTGATGGCAGGGAATATCTACAATGAGCAGTTCTTC.

J is TRBJ2-7 and V is TRBV4-3; 8 bases are shared with TRBD2. This CDR3 is built from 15 residues. V gave up 0 bases and J gave up 6 bases; unmatched junction bases: 7. The germline gives CDR1 LGHNA, CDR2 YSLEER. CDR3 residues: CASSQEVGLAGEQYF. The CDR3 DNA sequence: TGCGCCAGCAGCCAAGAAGTAGGTCTAGCGGGCGAGCAGTACTTC.

This chain connects TRBV3-1 (or the pseudogene TRBV3-2) to TRBJ1-1; D may be TRBD1 (6 bases). The V gene's germline CDR1 is LGHDT and CDR2 YNNKEL (reference sequence). Trimming shortened V by 1 base and J by 1 base, and 13 bases separated the two germline ends. There are 16 residues in the CDR3. The CDR3 spells CASSQAGAHKNTEAFF. CDR3 DNA: TGTGCCAGCAGCCAAGCAGGGGCCCATAAGAACACTGAAGCTTTCTTT.

Written as DNA, the CDR3 is TGCAGCGTTGAAGACCCAGTCCCGCGGGGATCCGGGGAGCTGTTTTTT. The encoded protein is CSVEDPVPRGSGELFF. The chain uses TRBV29-1 and TRBJ2-2; tentatively, D is TRBD2 (6 bases). This CDR3 is built from 16 residues. V dropped 0 bases and J dropped 6 bases, with 17 bases sitting between them. Looked up from germline, CDR1 is SQVTM and CDR2 is ANQGSEA.

This chain joins TRBV30 and TRBJ1-1; no clear D. Germline values: CDR1 GTSNPN, CDR2 SVGIG (reference sequence). This CDR3 region has 13 residues. Trimming cost V 1 base and J 1 base, with 7 bases left between them. DNA for the CDR3: TGTGCCTGGAGTGGGAGAGGGAACACTGAAGCTTTCTTT. Amino acids: CAWSGRGNTEAFF.

The chain employs TRBV12-3 or TRBV12-4 and TRBJ1-5; D may be TRBD1 (5 bases). CDR3 length: 12 amino acids. The V gene lost 6 bases and the J gene lost 9 bases, with 12 bases spanning the gap. The CDR3 coding sequence is TGTGCCAGCAGGCCAGGGTTTGGGCCCCAGCATTTT. Its protein product is CASRPGFGPQHF.

The chain employs TRBV12-3 or TRBV12-4 and TRBJ1-2; no definite D call. This CDR3 comprises 12 residues. The ends were cut back, 1 base at V and 10 bases at J, with 10 bases in the middle. CDR3 loop: CASSLGAMLYTF. CDR3 nucleotides: TGTGCCAGCAGTTTAGGAGCTATGCTCTACACCTTC.

About this clone: The same CDR3 arises from other DNA sequences in this sample as well. This rearrangement joins TRBV19 to TRBJ1-1, with a tentative D call TRBD1 (5 bases). The CDR3 runs to 15 residues. Germline V gene lookup returns CDR1 LNHDA and CDR2 SQIVND (reference sequence). V lost 1 base and J 1 base, leaving 10 bases between the germline ends. The chain's CDR3 is CASSIGGGTNTEAFF. The CDR3 DNA reads as TGTGCCAGTAGTATAGGCGGGGGGACGAACACTGAAGCTTTCTTT.

Comment on this clone: This sample also contains other DNA sequences that code for the same CDR3. The gene calls are TRBV10-3 and TRBJ1-2; TRBD1 might be the D (5 bases). CDR3 length: 13 residues. The germline V and J ends were trimmed by 5 bases and 1 base, with 8 bases remaining between them. Germline V gene sequence: CDR1 ENHRY, CDR2 SYGVKD. The CDR3 nucleotides are TGTGCCATCAGTAAACAGGTTAACTATGGCTACACCTTC. Translation: CAISKQVNYGYTF.

The chain links TRBV9 to TRBJ2-7; 11 nucleotides agree with TRBD1. From germline, CDR1 is SGDLS and CDR2 YYNGEE. Trimming at V came to 4 bases and at J to 5 bases, leaving 8 bases not matched to a gene. The CDR3 loop spans 15 amino acids. The CDR3 spells CASSTSGDRGNEQYF. In nucleotides, the CDR3 is TGTGCCAGCAGCACTTCCGGGGACAGGGGGAACGAGCAGTACTTC.

This rearrangement joins TRBV19 to TRBJ1-2; no clear D. Germline V gives CDR1 LNHDA, CDR2 SQIVND (reference sequence). The CDR3 is 13 amino acids. V lost 4 bases and J lost 3, with 9 bases in between. CDR3 sequence (DNA): TGTGCCAGTAGTAACAGTATGTACTATGGCTACACCTTC. Its translation: CASSNSMYYGYTF. The full variable domain, rest sourced from reference TRBV19 and TRBJ1-2, is DGGITQSPKYLFRKEGQNVTLSCEQNLNHDAMYWYRQDPGQGLRLIYYSQIVNDFQKGDIAEGYSVSREKKESFPLTVTSAQKNPTAFYLCASSNSMYYGYTFGSGTRLTVV.

This CDR3 is CASGSPDFWRDNEQFF. Written as DNA, the CDR3 is TGTGCTAGTGGCTCCCCTGATTTCTGGCGGGACAATGAGCAGTTCTTC. The chain combines TRBV12-5 with TRBJ2-1; maybe TRBD2 (5 bases). V lost 6 bases and J 5 bases, leaving 20 bases between the germline ends. This CDR3 is 16 amino acids long. Germline assignment: CDR1 LGHNT and CDR2 FRNRAP.

CDR3 sequence reads: CATSRDRDQPQHF. The CDR3 DNA follows: TGTGCCACCAGCAGAGATAGAGATCAGCCCCAGCATTTT. The rearrangement links TRBV15 to TRBJ1-5; D gene ambiguous. This CDR3 contains 13 residues. Germline values: CDR1 LNHNV, CDR2 YYDKDF (reference sequence). The V gene lost 0 bases and the J gene lost 5 bases, with 5 bases spanning the gap.

The chain joins TRBV19 to TRBJ2-7; TRBD1 might be the D (6 bases). V lost 1 base and J lost 5, with 15 bases in between. The CDR3 totals 15 residues. Germline loops: CDR1 LNHDA, CDR2 SQIVND (reference sequence). CDR3 nucleotides: TGTGCCAGTAGTATAGCCCTGACAGGCTTCAACGAGCAGTACTTC. Its translation: CASSIALTGFNEQYF.

The chain couples TRBV11-3 to TRBJ2-6, with a weak D call TRBD2 (7 bases). The CDR3 extends over 20 amino acids. Germline values: CDR1 SGHNT, CDR2 YENEEA. The V and J ends lost 2 bases and 2 bases respectively, with 22 bases between them. The CDR3 region has the DNA TGTGCCAGCAGCTTATCCCACCGGGGGGCGTTGACCCCTGGGGCCAACGTCCTGACTTTC. Its protein product is CASSLSHRGALTPGANVLTF.

The V and J genes are TRBV30 and TRBJ1-4; D unresolved. The CDR3 has 13 amino acids. Germline CDR1 is GTSNPN and CDR2 is SVGIG (reference sequence). Trimming cost V 2 bases and J 4 bases, with 8 bases left between them. The CDR3 bases are TGTGCCTGGAGTATAGGCGGTAATGAAAAACTGTTTTTT. It yields the protein CAWSIGGNEKLFF.

The chain has TRBV7-6 and TRBJ2-7; D is undetermined. The CDR3 totals 12 residues. V lost 0 bases, J lost 5 bases, and 5 bases lay in between. Germline values: CDR1 SGHVS, CDR2 FNYEAQ. CDR3 bases: TGTGCCAGCAGCTTAGCTTCGGACGAGCAGTACTTC. The encoded protein is CASSLASDEQYF.